These T cell receptor beta chains were read from a single sample in a study of cytomegalovirus exposure and HLA in healthy donors. Clones were read by immunoSEQ multiplex PCR, and TCRdb kept only the in-frame ones, dropping some. The sample holds roughly 100,000 clones, over 55% seen once. Source material: PBMCs. Source of these receptors: a boy aged 5-17 years in good health and CMV-seropositive. Each CDR3 is given with its conserved first and last residue. The order of the fields is CDR3 protein, CDR3 DNA, clone size, V gene, D gene, J gene. A D gene is named only where the DNA matches it firmly. The size of a clone is reported for some rows only, either as once, few or many, or as a class for expanded clones.

CAWSDPGGGSYEQYF	TGTGCCTGGAGTGACCCAGGCGGGGGATCCTACGAGCAGTACTTC	-	TRBV30	TRBD2	TRBJ2-7
CASSRPGGGMNTEAFF	TGCGCCAGCAGCCGGCCGGGGGGGGGCATGAACACTGAAGCTTTCTTT	-	TRBV4-1	-	TRBJ1-1
CASRWTSGGYEQYF	TGTGCCAGCAGGTGGACTAGCGGGGGCTACGAGCAGTACTTC	-	TRBV27	TRBD2	TRBJ2-7
CASSQDSSGANVLTF	TGCGCCAGCAGCCAAGACAGCTCTGGGGCCAACGTCCTGACTTTC	once	TRBV4-3	-	TRBJ2-6
CASSSSPGSRNEQFF	TGTGCCAGCAGCTCTTCCCCTGGCAGCAGGAATGAGCAGTTCTTC	-	TRBV5-4	-	TRBJ2-1
CASSEVDSPYEQYF	TGCGCCAGCAGTGAGGTGGACTCCCCCTACGAGCAGTACTTC	once	TRBV10-2	-	TRBJ2-7
CATSRGSAGANVLTF	TGTGCCACCAGCCGGGGTTCAGCTGGGGCCAACGTCCTGACTTTC	-	TRBV15	-	TRBJ2-6
CASSPYIGNTIYF	TGTGCCAGCAGCCCCTATATAGGAAACACCATATATTTT	once	TRBV7-9	-	TRBJ1-3
CASRPYRGVNEKLFF	TGTGCCAGCAGGCCCTACAGGGGGGTTAATGAAAAACTGTTTTTT	-	TRBV27	TRBD1	TRBJ1-4
CASREGNTEAFF	TGTGCCAGTCGCGAGGGTAACACTGAAGCTTTCTTT	-	TRBV19	-	TRBJ1-1
CASSLVQGDEQYF	TGTGCCAGCAGCTTGGTCCAGGGGGACGAGCAGTACTTC	-	TRBV5-4	TRBD1	TRBJ2-7
CATSRSRVRNEQFF	TGTGCCACCAGCAGAAGCAGGGTTCGAAATGAGCAGTTCTTC	-	TRBV15	-	TRBJ2-1
CASNLLSGGNTEAFF	TGTGCCAGCAATCTGCTCTCGGGAGGGAACACTGAAGCTTTCTTT	-	TRBV6-1	-	TRBJ1-1
CAWSVPGNPTYEQYF	TGTGCCTGGAGTGTCCCAGGGAATCCCACCTACGAGCAGTACTTC	-	TRBV30	-	TRBJ2-7
CASSLAMGRTYEQYF	TGTGCCAGCAGCTTGGCGATGGGCCGCACCTACGAGCAGTACTTC	few	TRBV5-5	-	TRBJ2-7
CASSPGSTGVGEKLFF	TGTGCCAGCAGCCCCGGATCGACAGGGGTTGGAGAAAAACTGTTTTTT	-	TRBV11-2	TRBD1	TRBJ1-4
CASSPTGGSDTQYF	TGTGCCAGCAGTCCGACAGGGGGCTCAGATACGCAGTATTTT	few	TRBV25-1	TRBD1	TRBJ2-3
CAWSAKPQGPGANVLTF	TGTGCCTGGAGTGCAAAACCACAGGGCCCTGGGGCCAACGTCCTGACTTTC	-	TRBV30	-	TRBJ2-6
CASSPGTGSTYEQYF	TGTGCCAGCTCACCAGGAACAGGATCAACCTACGAGCAGTACTTC	once	TRBV18	-	TRBJ2-7
CASSDATSGGTDTQYF	TGCGCCAGCAGTGATGCCACTAGCGGGGGCACAGATACGCAGTATTTT	-	TRBV10-1	TRBD2	TRBJ2-3
CASSLGTSGRITYNEQFF	TGTGCTAGCAGCTTAGGGACTAGCGGGAGGATTACCTACAATGAGCAGTTCTTC	-	TRBV7-7	TRBD2	TRBJ2-1
CASSLGGLPGELFF	TGTGCCAGCAGCTTGGGCGGACTCCCCGGGGAGCTGTTTTTT	-	TRBV5-6	-	TRBJ2-2
CASSSSPGGPGEQYF	TGTGCCAGCAGCTCATCCCCAGGGGGCCCCGGCGAGCAGTACTTC	-	TRBV7-6	TRBD1	TRBJ2-7
CASRVLAGVSYEQYF	TGTGCCAGCAGGGTACTAGCGGGAGTATCCTACGAGCAGTACTTC	-	TRBV27	TRBD2	TRBJ2-7
CASSPESDQPQHF	TGTGCCAGCTCCCCCGAATCGGATCAGCCCCAGCATTTT	once	TRBV2	-	TRBJ1-5
CASSISGPYGYTF	TGTGCCAGTAGTATTTCAGGTCCCTATGGCTACACCTTC	-	TRBV19	-	TRBJ1-2
CASSSVTSGSIHEQYF	TGTGCCAGCAGCTCGGTGACTAGCGGGAGCATCCACGAGCAGTACTTC	few	TRBV7-2	TRBD2	TRBJ2-7
CASSPFWAGNSPLHF	TGTGCCAGCAGCCCCTTTTGGGCAGGGAATTCACCCCTCCACTTT	-	TRBV6-1	-	TRBJ1-6
CASSAEYQGGTEAFF	TGTGCCAGCTCAGCCGAATATCAGGGGGGCACTGAAGCTTTCTTT	-	TRBV18	TRBD1	TRBJ1-1
CASSLVSGGYEQYF	TGTGCCAGCAGCTTGGTAAGCGGGGGATACGAGCAGTACTTC	once	TRBV11-2	TRBD2	TRBJ2-7
CASSLSAGGNYGYTF	TGTGCCAGCAGCTTATCTGCGGGTGGTAACTATGGCTACACCTTC	-	TRBV7-9	-	TRBJ1-2
CASTGGGDYTF	TGTGCCAGCACTGGAGGGGGCGACTACACCTTC	-	TRBV27	TRBD1	TRBJ1-2
CATSRDPSGGSYEQYF	TGTGCCACCAGCAGAGATCCTAGCGGGGGTTCCTACGAGCAGTACTTC	few	TRBV15	TRBD2	TRBJ2-7
CASSGRGSNQPQHF	TGTGCCAGCAGTGGCAGGGGTAGCAATCAGCCCCAGCATTTT	few	TRBV25-1	-	TRBJ1-5
CASSQGRSGDEQYF	TGCGCCAGCAGCCAAGGACGGTCAGGGGATGAGCAGTACTTC	-	TRBV4-3	-	TRBJ2-7
CASTRKGLAGDNEQFF	TGTGCCAGCACACGGAAGGGACTAGCGGGGGACAATGAGCAGTTCTTC	few	TRBV2	TRBD2	TRBJ2-1
CASSLEEGRVTYNEQFF	TGTGCCAGCAGCTTAGAGGAGGGCAGGGTCACCTACAATGAGCAGTTCTTC	few	TRBV7-8	-	TRBJ2-1
CASSVYEAPSTEAFF	TGTGCCAGCAGCGTATATGAGGCTCCCAGCACTGAAGCTTTCTTT	-	TRBV9	-	TRBJ1-1
CASSLSGPGDQYF	TGTGCTAGCAGCTTGTCGGGTCCGGGTGACCAGTACTTC	-	TRBV7-7	-	TRBJ2-5
CASSVGSRTHEQFF	TGTGCCAGCAGCGTTGGGAGTCGAACCCATGAGCAGTTCTTC	-	TRBV9	-	TRBJ2-1
CASSNGPGQATNF	TGTGCCAGCAGTAACGGGCCGGGACAGGCGACAAACTTC	-	TRBV2	TRBD1	TRBJ1-2
CASSSFGTPNTEAFF	TGTGCCAGCAGCTCCTTCGGGACACCCAACACTGAAGCTTTCTTT	-	TRBV9	-	TRBJ1-1
CASSYSGAGYTF	TGTGCCAGCAGTTACTCGGGCGCTGGCTACACCTTC	once	TRBV6-5	-	TRBJ1-2
CSVEGAGEQYF	TGCAGCGTTGAAGGGGCGGGCGAGCAGTACTTC	-	TRBV29-1	-	TRBJ2-7
CASSKTGGNYNEQFF	TGTGCCAGCAGCAAGACAGGGGGGAACTACAATGAGCAGTTCTTC	-	TRBV5-4	TRBD1	TRBJ2-1
CASSLATGTSGGVEQYF	TGTGCCAGCAGCTTAGCCACCGGGACTAGCGGGGGCGTCGAGCAGTACTTC	-	TRBV11-1	TRBD2	TRBJ2-7
CASSSGQGRGYTF	TGTGCCAGCAGCTCGGGACAGGGAAGGGGCTACACCTTC	-	TRBV7-3	TRBD1	TRBJ1-2
CASNGQGAVWDEQYF	TGTGCCAGCAACGGACAGGGGGCCGTTTGGGACGAGCAGTACTTC	-	TRBV25-1	TRBD1	TRBJ2-7